This T cell receptor beta chain was recovered during a study of T cell responses to AZD1222 COVID-19 vaccine. The study, taken as a whole, reports: With two AZD1222 doses given, Spike-specific TCR breadth and depth both rose.

A word on this clone: Its antigen is not known.

Method: immunoSEQ multiplex PCR; TCRdb's copy keeps in-frame clones and lacks some. Of some 150,000 clones detected, 70% to 90% appear once; the ten largest clones hold 4.3%. Germline values: CDR1 KGHSH, CDR2 LQKENI. V lost 5 bases to trimming and J lost 3 bases; unmatched junction nucleotides: 5. The CDR3 covers 15 residues. The sample in question was peripheral blood, obtained 28 days after the second AZD1222 dose. This sequence originates from an adult who received the AZD1222 COVID-19 vaccine. The chain carries TRBV18 and TRBJ2-3, with 10 bases lining up with TRBD1. The CDR3 DNA is TGTGCCAGCTCAGGGCCGGGACAGGGGACAGATACGCAGTATTTT. Translating gives CASSGPGQGTDTQYF.